A single count supports the clone carrying this T cell receptor beta chain. This CDR3 has 15 residues. V was pared by 2 bases and J by 5 bases, with 12 bases between. CDR1 is MNHEY and CDR2 is SVGEGT in the germline V gene. Authors' data handling: Counts of nucleated cells, estimated from reference gene primer amplification, were obtained. Sequencing used immunoSEQ multiplex PCR; TCRdb keeps in-frame clones, though not all of them. That table gives V, J and clone size, and the DNA gave D and trimming. Here the sample spans about 52,000 clones, over 85% being singletons. The data stem from a study of blood T cell repertoires in COVID-19. Study in general: There were acute and convalescent COVID-19 samples, and they came from the United States, Italy and Spain. PBMCs, B-cell-depleted T cells, or T cells were the source of the cDNA or gDNA that made up the material.

The origin of this receptor is an elderly man with active or convalescent COVID-19. The chain employs TRBV6-2 or TRBV6-3 and TRBJ2-2; tentative D call: TRBD1 (6 bases). Input material: peripheral blood. The CDR3 coding sequence is TGTGCCAGCAGTTACAGGCAGAGGGGGACCGGGGAGCTGTTTTTT. Its protein product is CASSYRQRGTGELFF.